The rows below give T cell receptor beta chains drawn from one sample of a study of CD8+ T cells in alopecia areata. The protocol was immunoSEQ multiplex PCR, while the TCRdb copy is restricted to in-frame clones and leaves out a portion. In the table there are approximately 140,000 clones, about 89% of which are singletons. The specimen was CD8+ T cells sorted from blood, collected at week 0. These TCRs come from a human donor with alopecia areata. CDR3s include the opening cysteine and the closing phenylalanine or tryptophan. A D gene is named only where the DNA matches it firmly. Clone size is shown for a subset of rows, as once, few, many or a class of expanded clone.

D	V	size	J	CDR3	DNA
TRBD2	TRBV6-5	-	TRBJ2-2	CASSWTSGTGELFF	TGTGCCAGCAGTTGGACTAGCGGGACCGGGGAGCTGTTTTTT
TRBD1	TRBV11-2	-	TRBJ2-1	CASSFSGQGINEQFF	TGTGCCAGCAGCTTTTCGGGACAGGGGATCAATGAGCAGTTCTTC
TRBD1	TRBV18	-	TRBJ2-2	CASSPRTGWTGELFF	TGTGCCAGCTCACCACGGACAGGGTGGACCGGGGAGCTGTTTTTT
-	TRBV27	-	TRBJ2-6	CASSSVPGLSGANVLTF	TGTGCCAGCAGTTCAGTTCCAGGGTTGTCTGGGGCCAACGTCCTGACTTTC
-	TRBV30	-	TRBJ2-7	CAWSVQGSYEQYF	TGTGCCTGGAGTGTGCAGGGCTCCTACGAGCAGTACTTC
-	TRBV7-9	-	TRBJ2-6	CASSLGHGRAGANVLTF	TGTGCCAGCAGCTTAGGGCACGGCAGGGCCGGGGCCAACGTCCTGACTTTC
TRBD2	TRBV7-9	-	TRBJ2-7	CASSLGTREQYF	TGTGCCAGCAGCTTAGGGACTAGAGAGCAGTACTTC
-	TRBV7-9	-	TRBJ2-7	CASSDANMFSDEQYF	TGTGCCAGCAGCGATGCGAACATGTTTTCTGACGAGCAGTACTTC
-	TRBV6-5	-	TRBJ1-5	CASRSHRNQPQHF	TGTGCCAGCAGGAGTCACCGCAATCAGCCCCAGCATTTT
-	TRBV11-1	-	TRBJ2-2	CASSLSRGSTGELFF	TGTGCCAGCAGCTTATCCAGGGGCTCCACCGGGGAGCTGTTTTTT
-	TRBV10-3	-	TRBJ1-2	CAISEIVTIPGVGYTF	TGTGCCATCAGCGAGATAGTCACCATCCCAGGGGTTGGCTACACCTTC
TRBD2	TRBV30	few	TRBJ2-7	CAWSLGTSVSSYEQYF	TGTGCCTGGAGCCTTGGTACTAGCGTGAGCTCCTACGAGCAGTACTTC
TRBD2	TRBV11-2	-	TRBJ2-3	CASSLGASGSTDTQYF	TGTGCCAGCAGCTTAGGGGCTAGCGGTAGCACAGATACGCAGTATTTT
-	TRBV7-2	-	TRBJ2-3	CASSLASQRVLRSSTDTQYF	TGTGCCAGCAGCTTAGCGTCCCAGCGAGTTCTTCGAAGTAGCACAGATACGCAGTATTTT
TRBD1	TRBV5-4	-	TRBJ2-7	CASSQRDRIYEQYF	TGTGCCAGCAGCCAACGGGACAGGATCTACGAGCAGTACTTC
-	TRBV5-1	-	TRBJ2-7	CASSLGDGTYEQYF	TGCGCCAGCAGCCTAGGGGACGGAACCTACGAGCAGTACTTC
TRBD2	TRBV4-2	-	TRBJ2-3	CASSLRGTSGGDSTDTQYF	TGTGCCAGCAGCCTCCGCGGGACTAGCGGGGGAGATAGCACAGATACGCAGTATTTT
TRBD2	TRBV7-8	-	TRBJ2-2	CASSFTSGRYTGELFF	TGTGCCAGCAGCTTTACTAGCGGGAGATACACCGGGGAGCTGTTTTTT
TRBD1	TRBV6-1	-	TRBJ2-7	CASRTGYDSKQYF	TGTGCCAGCAGGACAGGGTATGATTCAAAGCAGTACTTC
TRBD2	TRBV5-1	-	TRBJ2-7	CASSLERGYEQYF	TGCGCCAGCAGCTTAGAGCGGGGATACGAGCAGTACTTC
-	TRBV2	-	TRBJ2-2	CASIDPNTGELFF	TGTGCCAGCATAGACCCGAACACCGGGGAGCTGTTTTTT
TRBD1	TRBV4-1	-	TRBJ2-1	CASSQERDRGRDWSYNEQFF	TGCGCCAGCAGCCAAGAAAGGGACAGGGGGCGTGATTGGTCCTACAATGAGCAGTTCTTC
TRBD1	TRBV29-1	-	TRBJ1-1	CSVEGWTGGNTEAFF	TGCAGCGTTGAGGGTTGGACAGGTGGGAACACTGAAGCTTTCTTT
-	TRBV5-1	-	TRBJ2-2	CASSPDRSTGELFF	TGCGCCAGCAGTCCTGACAGGTCCACCGGGGAGCTGTTTTTT
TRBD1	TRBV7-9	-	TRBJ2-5	CASSLQGAIQETQYF	TGTGCCAGCAGCTTGCAGGGGGCTATTCAAGAGACCCAGTACTTC
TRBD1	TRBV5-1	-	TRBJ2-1	CASSFGTGGSDNEQFF	TGCGCCAGCAGCTTTGGTACAGGGGGGTCCGACAATGAGCAGTTCTTC
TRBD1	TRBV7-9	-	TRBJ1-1	CASSSTGGNTEAFF	TGTGCCAGCAGCTCCACAGGGGGGAACACTGAAGCTTTCTTT
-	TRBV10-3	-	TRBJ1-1	CAISESSRATEAFF	TGTGCCATCAGTGAGTCGAGTCGAGCCACTGAAGCTTTCTTT
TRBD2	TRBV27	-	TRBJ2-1	CASSPGSGLAGEFF	TGTGCCAGCAGTCCCGGCTCGGGACTAGCGGGTGAGTTCTTC
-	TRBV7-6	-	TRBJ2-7	CASSPDGSYEQYF	TGTGCCAGCAGCCCGGACGGATCCTACGAGCAGTATTTC
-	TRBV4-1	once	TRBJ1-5	CASSQEEQDPQHF	TGCGCCAGCAGCCAAGAAGAGCAAGATCCCCAGCATTTT
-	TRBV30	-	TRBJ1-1	CAWSDGETEAFF	TGTGCCTGGAGTGATGGGGAGACTGAAGCTTTCTTT
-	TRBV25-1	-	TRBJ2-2	CASQKGGTGELFF	TGTGCCAGCCAGAAGGGGGGAACCGGGGAGCTGTTTTTT
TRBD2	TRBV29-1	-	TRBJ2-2	CSVELPSGKRTGELFF	TGCAGCGTTGAACTTCCTAGCGGGAAGCGAACCGGGGAGCTGTTTTTT